The sequence of this TCR beta chain was determined in a study of CD8+CD57+ T cells in acquired aplastic anemia. Those patients picked for sequencing had displayed CD8+CD57+ cell expansion on flow cytometry. The CDR3 runs 15 residues. Germline values: CDR1 DFQATT, CDR2 SNEGSKA (reference sequence). V lost 1 base to trimming and J lost 3 bases; unmatched junction nucleotides: 3. The template used for profiling TCR beta VDJ and CDR3 was genomic DNA. Via MiXCR, TCRdb re-called the reads, giving one row per CDR3 protein. The sample includes a few hundred thousand distinct CDR3 sequences, less than 60% of them seen just once.

This sequence joins TRBV20-1 and TRBJ2-1; 10 bases align to TRBD2. Material for sequencing was sorted CD4+, CD8+, or CD8+CD57+ T cells (not recorded which) from PBMCs. The receptor was derived from a human donor with aplastic anemia. DNA for the CDR3: TGCAGTGCTAGAGTTGCTAGCGGGAGCTACAATGAGCAGTTCTTC. It yields the protein CSARVASGSYNEQFF.